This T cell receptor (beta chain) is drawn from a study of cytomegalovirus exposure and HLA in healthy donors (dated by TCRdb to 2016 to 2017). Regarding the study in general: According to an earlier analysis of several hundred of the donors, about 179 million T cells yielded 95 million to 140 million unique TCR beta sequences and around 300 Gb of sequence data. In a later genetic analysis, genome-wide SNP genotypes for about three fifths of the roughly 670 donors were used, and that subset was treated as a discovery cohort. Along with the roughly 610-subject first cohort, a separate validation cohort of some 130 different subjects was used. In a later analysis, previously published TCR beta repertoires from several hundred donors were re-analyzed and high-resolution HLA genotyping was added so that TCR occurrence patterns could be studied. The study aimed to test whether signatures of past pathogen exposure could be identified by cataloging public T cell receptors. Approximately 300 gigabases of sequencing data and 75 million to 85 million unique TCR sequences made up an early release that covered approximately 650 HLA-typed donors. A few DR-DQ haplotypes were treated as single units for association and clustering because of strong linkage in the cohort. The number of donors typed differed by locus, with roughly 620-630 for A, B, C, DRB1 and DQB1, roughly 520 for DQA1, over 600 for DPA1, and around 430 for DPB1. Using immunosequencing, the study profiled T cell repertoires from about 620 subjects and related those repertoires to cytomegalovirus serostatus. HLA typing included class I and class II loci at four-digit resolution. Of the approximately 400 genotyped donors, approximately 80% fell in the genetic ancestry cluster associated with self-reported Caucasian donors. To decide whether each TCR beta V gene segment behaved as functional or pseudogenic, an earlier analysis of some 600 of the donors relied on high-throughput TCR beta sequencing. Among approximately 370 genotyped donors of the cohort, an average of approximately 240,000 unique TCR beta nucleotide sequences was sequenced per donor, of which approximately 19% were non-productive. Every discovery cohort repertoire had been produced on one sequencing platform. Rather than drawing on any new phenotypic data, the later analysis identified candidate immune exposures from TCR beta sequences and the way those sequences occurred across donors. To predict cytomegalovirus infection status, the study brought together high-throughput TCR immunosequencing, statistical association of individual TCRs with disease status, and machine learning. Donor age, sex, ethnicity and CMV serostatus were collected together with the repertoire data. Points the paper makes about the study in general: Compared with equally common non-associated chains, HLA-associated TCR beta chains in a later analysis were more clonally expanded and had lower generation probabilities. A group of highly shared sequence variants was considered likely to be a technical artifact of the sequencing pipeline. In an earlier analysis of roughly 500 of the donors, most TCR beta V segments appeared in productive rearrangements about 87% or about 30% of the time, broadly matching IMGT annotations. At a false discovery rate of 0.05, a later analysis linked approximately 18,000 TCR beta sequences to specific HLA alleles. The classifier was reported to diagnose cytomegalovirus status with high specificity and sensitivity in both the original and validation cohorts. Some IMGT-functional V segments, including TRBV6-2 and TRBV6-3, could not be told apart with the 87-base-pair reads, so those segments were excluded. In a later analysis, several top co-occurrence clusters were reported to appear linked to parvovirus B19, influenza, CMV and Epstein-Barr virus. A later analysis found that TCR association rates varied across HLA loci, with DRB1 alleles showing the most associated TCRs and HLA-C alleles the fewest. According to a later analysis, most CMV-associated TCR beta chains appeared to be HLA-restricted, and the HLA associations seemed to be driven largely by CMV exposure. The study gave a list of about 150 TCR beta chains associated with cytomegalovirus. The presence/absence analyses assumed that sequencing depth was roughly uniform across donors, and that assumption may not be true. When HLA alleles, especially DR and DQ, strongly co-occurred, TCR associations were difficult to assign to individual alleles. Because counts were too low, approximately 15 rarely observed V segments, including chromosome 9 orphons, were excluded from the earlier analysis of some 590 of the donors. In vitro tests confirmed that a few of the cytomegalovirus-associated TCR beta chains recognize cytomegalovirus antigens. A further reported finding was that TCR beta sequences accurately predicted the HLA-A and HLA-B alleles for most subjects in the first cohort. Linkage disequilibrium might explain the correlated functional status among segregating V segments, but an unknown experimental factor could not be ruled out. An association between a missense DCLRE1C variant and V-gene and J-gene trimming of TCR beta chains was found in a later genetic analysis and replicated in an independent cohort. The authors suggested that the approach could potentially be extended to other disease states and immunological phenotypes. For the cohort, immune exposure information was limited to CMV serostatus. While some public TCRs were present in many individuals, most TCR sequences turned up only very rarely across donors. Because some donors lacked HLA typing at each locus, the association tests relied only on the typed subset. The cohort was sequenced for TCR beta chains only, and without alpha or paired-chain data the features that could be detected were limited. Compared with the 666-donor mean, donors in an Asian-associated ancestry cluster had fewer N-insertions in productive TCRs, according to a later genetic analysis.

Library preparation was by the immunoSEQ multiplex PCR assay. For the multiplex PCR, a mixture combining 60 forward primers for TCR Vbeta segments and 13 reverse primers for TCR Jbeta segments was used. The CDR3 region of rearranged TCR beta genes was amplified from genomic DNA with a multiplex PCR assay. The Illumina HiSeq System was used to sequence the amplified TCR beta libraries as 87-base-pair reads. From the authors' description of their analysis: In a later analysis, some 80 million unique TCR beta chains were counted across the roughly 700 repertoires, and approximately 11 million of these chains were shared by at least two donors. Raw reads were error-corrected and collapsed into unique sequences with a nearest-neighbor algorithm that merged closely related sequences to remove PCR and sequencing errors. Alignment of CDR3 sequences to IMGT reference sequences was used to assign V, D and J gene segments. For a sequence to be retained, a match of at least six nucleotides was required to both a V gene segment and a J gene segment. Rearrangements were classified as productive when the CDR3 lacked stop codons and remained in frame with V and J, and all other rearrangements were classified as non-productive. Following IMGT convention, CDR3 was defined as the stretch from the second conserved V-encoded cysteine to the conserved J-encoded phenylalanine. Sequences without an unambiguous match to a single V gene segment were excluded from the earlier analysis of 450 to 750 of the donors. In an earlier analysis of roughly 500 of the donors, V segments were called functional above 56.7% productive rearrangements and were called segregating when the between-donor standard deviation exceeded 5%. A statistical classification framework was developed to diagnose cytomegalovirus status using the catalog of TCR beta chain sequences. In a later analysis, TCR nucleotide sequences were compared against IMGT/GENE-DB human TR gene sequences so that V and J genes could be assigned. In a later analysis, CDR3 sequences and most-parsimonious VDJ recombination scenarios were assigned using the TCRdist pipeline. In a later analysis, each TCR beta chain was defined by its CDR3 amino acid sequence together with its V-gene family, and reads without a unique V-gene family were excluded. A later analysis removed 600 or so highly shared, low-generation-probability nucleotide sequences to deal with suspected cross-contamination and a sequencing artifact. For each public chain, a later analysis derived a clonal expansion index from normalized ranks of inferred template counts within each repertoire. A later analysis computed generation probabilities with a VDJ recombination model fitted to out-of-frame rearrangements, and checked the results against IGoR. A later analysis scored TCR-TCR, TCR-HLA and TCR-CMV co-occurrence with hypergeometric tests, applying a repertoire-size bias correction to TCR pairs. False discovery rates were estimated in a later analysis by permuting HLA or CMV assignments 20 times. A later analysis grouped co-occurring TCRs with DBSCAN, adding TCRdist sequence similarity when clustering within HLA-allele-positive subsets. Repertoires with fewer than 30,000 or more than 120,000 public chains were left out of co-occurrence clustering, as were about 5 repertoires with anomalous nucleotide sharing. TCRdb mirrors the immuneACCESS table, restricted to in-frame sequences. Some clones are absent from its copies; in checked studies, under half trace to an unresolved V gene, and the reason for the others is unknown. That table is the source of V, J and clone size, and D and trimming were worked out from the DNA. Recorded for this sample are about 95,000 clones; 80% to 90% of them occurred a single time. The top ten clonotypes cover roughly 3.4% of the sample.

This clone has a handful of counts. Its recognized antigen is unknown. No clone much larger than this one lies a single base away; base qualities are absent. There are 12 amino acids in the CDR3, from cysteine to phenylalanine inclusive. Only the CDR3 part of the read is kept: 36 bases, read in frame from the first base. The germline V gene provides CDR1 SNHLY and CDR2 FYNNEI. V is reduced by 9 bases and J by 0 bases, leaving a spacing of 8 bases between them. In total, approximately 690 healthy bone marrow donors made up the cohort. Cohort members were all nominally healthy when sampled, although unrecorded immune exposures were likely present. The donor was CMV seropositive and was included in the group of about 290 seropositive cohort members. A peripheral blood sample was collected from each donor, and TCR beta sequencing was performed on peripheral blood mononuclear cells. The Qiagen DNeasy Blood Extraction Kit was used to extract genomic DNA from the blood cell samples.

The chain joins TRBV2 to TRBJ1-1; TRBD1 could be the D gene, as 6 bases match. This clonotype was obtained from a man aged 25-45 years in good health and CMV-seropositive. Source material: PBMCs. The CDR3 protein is CARDSVNTEAFF. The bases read TGTGCCAGGGACAGTGTGAACACTGAAGCTTTCTTT.